A selection of T cell receptor beta chains follows, all from one sample in a study of blood T cell repertoires in COVID-19. The table came from immunoSEQ multiplex PCR; TCRdb's copy has only in-frame clones and leaves some out. The sample holds over 150,000 clones, about three quarters seen once. Sequencing was carried out using peripheral blood. These receptors all stem from a man between 65 and 79 years old with acute or convalescent COVID-19. Both conserved end residues are part of each CDR3. Clone size appears in some rows only: once, few, many, or a class for an expanded clone.

TRBJ1-2 | - | TRBV2 | CASRVQGVNYGYTF
TRBJ1-1 | - | TRBV6-5 | CATAIRRGTEAFF
TRBJ2-2 | - | TRBV6-5 | CASSYGTGGYTGELFF
TRBJ1-6 | - | TRBV19 | CASSIVPVGGTGPSPLHF
TRBJ2-2 | - | TRBV9 | CASSVGGGELFF
TRBJ1-1 | - | TRBV18 | CASSPPSVNTEAFF
TRBJ1-2 | - | TRBV29-1 | CSVAYHTGTGNYGYTF
TRBJ2-1 | - | TRBV5-1 | CASSLGQEYNEQFF
TRBJ2-1 | - | TRBV20-1 | CSASTASEIFYNEQFF
TRBJ2-7 | - | TRBV5-4 | CASSPYILSGDSYEQYF
TRBJ2-2 | few | TRBV5-4 | CASSYGIGLAGGNTGELFF
TRBJ1-1 | few | TRBV7-9 | CASSTQGDTEAFF
TRBJ2-3 | - | TRBV19 | CASKERFLTDTQYF
TRBJ2-7 | - | TRBV18 | CASSLRQGRGEQYF
TRBJ1-5 | - | TRBV2 | CASRNRGNQPQHF
TRBJ1-2 | - | TRBV6-5 | CASSYRAGHPRGYTF